This T cell receptor beta chain derives from a study of T cells in Graves' hyperthyroidism and ophthalmopathy. Losses at the gene ends were 5 bases for V and 8 bases for J; bases not matched to a gene: 15. The CDR3 is made up of 16 amino acids. Looked up from germline, CDR1 is MNHNS and CDR2 is SASEGT. TCR beta CDR3 regions were amplified from RNA. Primed by the HTBI set, a first-round RT-PCR was run on the TCR CDR3. TCRdb called the multiplex PCR reads again in MiXCR, with one record for every CDR3 protein. This table has more than 450,000 distinct CDR3 sequences, 12% to 15% appearing once. In its sample, this clonotype was seen a few times.

V is TRBV6-1 and J is TRBJ1-1, with TRBD1 matching 9 bases. The material sequenced was blood. The sequence was obtained from a woman aged 40 to 50 with Graves' hyperthyroidism. Written as DNA, the CDR3 is TGTGCCAGCAGTTCATCTGATCCGGGACAGGGCACCGAAGCTTTCTTT. Amino acid sequence: CASSSSDPGQGTEAFF.